This record concerns one TCR beta chain sequence. The CDR3 length is 16 residues. Trimming cost V 5 bases and J 0 bases; bases outside gene matches: 5. The germline V gene encodes CDR1 LGHNA and CDR2 YSLEER. The entry originates in a study of blood T cell repertoires in COVID-19. The overall study: The United States, Italy and Spain were the sources of the acute and convalescent COVID-19 samples.

Before being deemed recovered, Cohort 3 donors had two negative PCRs, clearance, or symptom resolution. Data came from immunoSEQ multiplex PCR; TCRdb stores just in-frame clones and leaves some out. The sample lists approximately 300,000 clones, approximately 89% occurring once. The rearrangement links TRBV4-3 to TRBJ2-2; TRBD1 matches at 8 bases. The receptor was isolated from a woman in her twenties or thirties who had recovered from COVID-19. The sequenced sample consisted of PBMCs or T cells enriched from blood (not recorded which). CDR3 DNA sequence: TGCGCCAGCAGCAGGGGACAGGACCCGAACACCGGGGAGCTGTTTTTT. Translating gives CASSRGQDPNTGELFF.